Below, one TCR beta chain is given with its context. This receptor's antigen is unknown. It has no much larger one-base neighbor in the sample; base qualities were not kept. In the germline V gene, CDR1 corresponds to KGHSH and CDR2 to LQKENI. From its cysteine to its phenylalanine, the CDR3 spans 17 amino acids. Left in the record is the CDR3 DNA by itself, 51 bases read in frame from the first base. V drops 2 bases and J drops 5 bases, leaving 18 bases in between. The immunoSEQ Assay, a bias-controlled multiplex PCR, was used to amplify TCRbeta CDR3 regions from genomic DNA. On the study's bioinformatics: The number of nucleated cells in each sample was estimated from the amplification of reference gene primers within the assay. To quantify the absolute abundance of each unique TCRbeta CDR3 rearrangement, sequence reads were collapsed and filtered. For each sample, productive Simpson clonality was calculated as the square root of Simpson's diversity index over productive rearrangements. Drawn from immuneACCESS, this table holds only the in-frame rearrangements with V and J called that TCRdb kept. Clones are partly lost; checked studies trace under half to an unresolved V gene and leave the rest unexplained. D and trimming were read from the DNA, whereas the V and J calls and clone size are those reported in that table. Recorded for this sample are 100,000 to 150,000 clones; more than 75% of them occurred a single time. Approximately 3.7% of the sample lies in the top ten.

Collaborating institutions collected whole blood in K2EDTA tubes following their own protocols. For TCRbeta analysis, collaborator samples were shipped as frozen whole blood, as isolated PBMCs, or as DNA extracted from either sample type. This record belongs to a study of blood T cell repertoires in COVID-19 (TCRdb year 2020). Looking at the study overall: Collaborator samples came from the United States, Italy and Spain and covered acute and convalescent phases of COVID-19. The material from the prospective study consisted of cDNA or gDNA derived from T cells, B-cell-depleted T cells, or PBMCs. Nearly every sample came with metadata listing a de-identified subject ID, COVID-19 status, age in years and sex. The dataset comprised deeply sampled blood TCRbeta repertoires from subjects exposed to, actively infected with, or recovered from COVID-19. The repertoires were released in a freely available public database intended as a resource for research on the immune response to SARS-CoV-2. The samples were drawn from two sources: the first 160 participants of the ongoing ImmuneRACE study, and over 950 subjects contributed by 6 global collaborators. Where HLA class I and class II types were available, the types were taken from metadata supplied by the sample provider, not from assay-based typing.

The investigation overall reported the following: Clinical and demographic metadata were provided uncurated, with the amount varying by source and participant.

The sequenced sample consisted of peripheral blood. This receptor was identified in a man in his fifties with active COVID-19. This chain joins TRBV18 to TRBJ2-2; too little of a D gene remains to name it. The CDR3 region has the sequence CASSPRPKAGETGELFF. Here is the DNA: TGTGCCAGCTCACCAAGACCCAAGGCCGGAGAGACCGGGGAGCTGTTTTTT.